This T cell receptor (beta chain) was profiled in a study of blood T cell repertoires in COVID-19. In the study overall: Donors in Cohort 3 counted as recovered after two negative PCRs, clearance, or symptom resolution. Spain, Italy and the United States supplied samples that represented acute and convalescent COVID-19.

This study enrolled people aged about 18 to 100 from roughly 22 US geographic areas. V gave up 7 bases and J gave up 0 bases; unmatched junction bases: 7. Germline V gene sequence: CDR1 WNHNN, CDR2 SYGVQD (reference sequence). This CDR3 has 15 residues. Per the study methods: Amplification from reference gene primers served as the basis for estimated nucleated cell counts. Assay used: immunoSEQ multiplex PCR; TCRdb lists only in-frame clones, some missing. Clone size and the V and J calls come from that table; the DNA yielded D and trimming. Of 330,000 or so clones listed, 70% to 90% are singletons. This clonotype was obtained from a man aged 40-49 years in a cohort exposed to, infected with or recovered from COVID-19 (not recorded which). The V call is TRBV10-1, the J call TRBJ2-3; 7 bases fit TRBD2. The sample consisted of PBMCs or T cells enriched from blood (not recorded which). CDR3: CASTHGGRSTDTQYF. In nucleotides, the CDR3 is TGCGCCAGCACCCACGGCGGGAGAAGCACAGATACGCAGTATTTT.